This entry lists 16 T cell receptor beta chains sequenced from one sample in a study of blood T cell repertoires in COVID-19. Sequenced by immunoSEQ multiplex PCR; TCRdb stores in-frame clones only, minus some. Of about 60,000 clones listed, 80% to 90% are singletons. Input material: peripheral blood. The receptors originated from a man between 60 and 75 years old with acute or convalescent COVID-19.

This clone has just one count. CDR3 sequence (DNA): TGTGCCAGCAGCTTACCCGCAGGCAATGAGCAGTTCTTC. As protein: CASSLPAGNEQFF. This rearrangement joins TRBV7-9 to TRBJ2-1, with D unresolved. V was pared by 2 bases and J by 6 bases, with 8 bases between. Germline V gene lookup returns CDR1 SEHNR and CDR2 FQNEAQ (reference sequence). The CDR3 is 13 residues long.

The genes are TRBV7-3 and TRBJ2-3; 11 nucleotides align to TRBD2. J was trimmed by 3 bases and V by 4 bases; bases with no gene match: 3. CDR1 is SGHTA and CDR2 is FQGTGA in the germline V gene. The CDR3 consists of 15 residues. The CDR3 region is CASSYLAGGTDTQYF. The CDR3 DNA follows: TGTGCCAGCAGCTACCTAGCGGGAGGTACAGATACGCAGTATTTT.

The chain couples TRBV7-2 to TRBJ1-2; the D gene is possibly TRBD1 (5 bases). Germline V lookup: CDR1 SGHTA, CDR2 FQGNSA. Trimming took 2 bases from V and 3 from J, leaving 10 bases between them. This CDR3 has 14 amino acids. The chain's CDR3 is CASSLQTDYYGYTF. CDR3 DNA sequence: TGTGCCAGCAGCTTACAGACAGACTACTATGGCTACACCTTC.

The gene calls are TRBV5-4 and TRBJ1-1; 7 bases match TRBD1. Per germline, CDR1 SGHNT and CDR2 YYREEE (reference sequence). The CDR3 is 13 amino acids. The J segment lost 5 bases and the V segment lost 2 bases, leaving 3 bases of the junction unmatched. The DNA of the CDR3 is TGTGCCAGCAGCTTTCTACAGGGGACTGAAGCTTTCTTT. Its protein is CASSFLQGTEAFF. The full variable domain, completed using reference TRBV5-4 and TRBJ1-1, is ETGVTQSPTHLIKTRGQQVTLRCSSQSGHNTVSWYQQALGQGPQFIFQYYREEENGRGNFPPRFSGLQFPNYSSELNVNALELDDSALYLCASSFLQGTEAFFGQGTRLTVV.

The V gene is TRBV28, the J gene TRBJ2-1, with D tentatively TRBD1 (5 bases). CDR3 length: 12 residues. Trimming stripped 5 bases from V and 7 bases from J, with 9 bases between. CDR1 and CDR2 from the germline V gene are MDHEN and SYDVKM. CDR3 nucleotide sequence: TGTGCCAGCAGTATAGGGGATAATGAGCAGTTCTTC. Translated: CASSIGDNEQFF.

The chain has TRBV27 and TRBJ1-6, with TRBD1 matching 7 bases. V lost 5 bases and J lost 6; bases outside the gene matches: 4. The CDR3 extends over 14 amino acids. Germline CDR1 reads MNHEY; CDR2 reads SMNVEV (reference sequence). CDR3 in DNA: TGTGCCAGCAGTCAGGGACAGATTAATTCACCCCTCCACTTT. Its translation: CASSQGQINSPLHF.

The J gene is TRBJ2-7, the V gene TRBV27; 11 bases fit TRBD2. V lost 2 bases and J lost 3; bases outside the gene matches: 6. Germline CDR1 and CDR2: MNHEY and SMNVEV (reference sequence). CDR3 length: 16 amino acids. The CDR3 reads CASSLGSGRGFYEQYF. The DNA for the CDR3 is TGTGCCAGCAGTTTAGGTAGCGGGAGGGGATTCTACGAGCAGTACTTC.

The chain uses TRBV12-5 and TRBJ1-3, with D hard to call. Germline values: CDR1 LGHNT, CDR2 FRNRAP. CDR3 length: 15 amino acids. The germline V and J ends were trimmed by 2 bases and 8 bases, with 16 bases remaining between them. The CDR3 region is CASGLPRGSVDTIYF. The DNA for the CDR3 is TGTGCTAGTGGTTTGCCACGGGGATCCGTGGACACCATATATTTT.

The rearrangement links TRBV5-1 to TRBJ2-1; tentatively, D is TRBD1 (5 bases). V was cut by 0 bases and J by 8 bases, with 9 bases left in between. The CDR3 sequence is 13 residues long. CDR1 and CDR2 (germline): SGHRS, YFSETQ. Here the CDR3 DNA reads TGCGCCAGCAGCTTGGAGGGGTTGGATGAGCAGTTCTTC. Encoded protein: CASSLEGLDEQFF.

J is TRBJ1-1 and V is TRBV27; D is uncertain. Per germline, CDR1 MNHEY and CDR2 SMNVEV (reference sequence). Trimming cost V 10 bases and J 0 bases, with 18 bases left between them. The CDR3 runs 15 residues. The CDR3 DNA is TGTGCCACAAGGACTGAGGTTGGGCTGAACACTGAAGCTTTCTTT. It encodes CATRTEVGLNTEAFF.

The gene calls are TRBV11-1 and TRBJ2-3, with TRBD2 matching 8 bases. V was clipped by 5 bases and J by 9 bases; unmatched bases: 10. In germline, CDR1 is SGHAT, CDR2 FQDESV (reference sequence). This CDR3 region has 14 residues. Written as DNA, the CDR3 is TGTGCCAGCAGCCTCCTCGAAGCGGGGGACACGCAGTATTTT. Amino acids: CASSLLEAGDTQYF. Full variable domain (outside the CDR3, taken from reference TRBV11-1 and TRBJ2-3): EAEVAQSPRYKITEKSQAVAFWCDPISGHATLYWYRQILGQGPELLVQFQDESVVDDSQLPKDRFSAERLKGVDSTLKIQPAELGDSAMYLCASSLLEAGDTQYFGPGTRLTVL.

This clone was counted a few times. J is TRBJ2-3 and V is TRBV19; D may be TRBD2 (5 bases). V was clipped by 1 base and J by 0 bases, with 11 bases between them. Germline values: CDR1 LNHDA, CDR2 SQIVND (reference sequence). The CDR3 is 16 residues long. CDR3 sequence reads: CASSIVGAASTDTQYF. Here the CDR3 DNA reads TGTGCCAGTAGTATAGTAGGAGCGGCTAGCACAGATACGCAGTATTTT.

The rearrangement uses TRBV7-8 and TRBJ1-1; the D gene is possibly TRBD1 (6 bases). The CDR3 loop spans 14 amino acids. Germline V gene lookup returns CDR1 SGHVS and CDR2 FQNEAQ. V was shortened by 5 bases and J by 0 bases, with 10 bases between the two germline ends. The chain's CDR3 is CASSLDSMNTEAFF. CDR3 in DNA: TGTGCCAGCAGCCTGGACAGCATGAACACTGAAGCTTTCTTT.

The chain couples TRBV11-2 to TRBJ2-3, with 8 positions matching TRBD2. With 1 base clipped from V and 0 bases from J, the junction kept 9 bases outside the gene matches. CDR3 length equals 18 residues. Germline V gene lookup returns CDR1 SGHAT and CDR2 FQNNGV. The CDR3 DNA follows: TGTGCCAGCAGCTTAGTTTTCAATCCTAGCGGGAGCACAGATACGCAGTATTTT. This codes for CASSLVFNPSGSTDTQYF.

The rearrangement links TRBV29-1 to TRBJ2-2; 10 bases align to TRBD1. Per germline, CDR1 SQVTM and CDR2 ANQGSEA. Trimming cost V 5 bases and J 4 bases; bases outside gene matches: 4. The CDR3 totals 14 residues. The DNA of the CDR3 is TGCAGCGTTATGACAGGGGGCCGCACCGGGGAGCTGTTTTTT. Its protein is CSVMTGGRTGELFF.

The V gene is TRBV27, the J gene TRBJ2-7, with 9 positions matching TRBD2. The CDR3 totals 16 residues. The V and J ends lost 5 bases and 2 bases, in that order; junction bases with no gene match: 10. CDR1 MNHEY and CDR2 SMNVEV come from the germline V gene (reference sequence). The CDR3 sequence is CASSRTLAGVTYEQYF. In nucleotides, the CDR3 is TGTGCCAGCAGTCGAACCTTAGCGGGAGTAACCTACGAGCAGTACTTC.